The 8 T cell receptor beta chains reported below all come from one sample, sequenced in a study of blood T cells in healthy people across ages. Next came a second PCR, run for roughly 6 to 11 cycles, which used a sample-barcoded 5' primer along with a J-beta primer mix. MiXCR, run by TCRdb on the 5' RACE reads, gives a single entry per CDR3 protein. The sample lists more than 900,000 distinct CDR3 sequences, almost 30% occurring once. The same specimen was also included in a second study, on T cells of mothers and their children.

Input material: blood. These receptors were taken from a woman aged 40 to 49 in good health.

This sequence joins TRBV5-1 and TRBJ2-3, with 9 positions matching TRBD2. The germline gives CDR1 SGHRS, CDR2 YFSETQ. The CDR3 is 16 residues long. V shed 4 bases and J 1 base; nucleotides not matched to a gene: 7. The CDR3, as DNA: TGCGCCAGCAGCACCGGGGCTAGCGGGGGCACAGATACGCAGTATTTT. As protein: CASSTGASGGTDTQYF.

V is TRBV7-9 and J is TRBJ1-5, with D possibly being TRBD1 (5 bases). Trimming left V 5 bases short and J 2 bases short, with 16 bases between. CDR1 SEHNR and CDR2 FQNEAQ come from the germline V gene (reference sequence). CDR3 length: 16 amino acids. The CDR3 nucleotides read TGTGCCAGCAGCCTGAATGTGGACACGGGCAATCAGCCCCAGCATTTT. Translating it yields CASSLNVDTGNQPQHF. Based on the CDR3 plus reference TRBV7-9 and TRBJ1-5, the full variable domain is DTGVSQNPRHKITKRGQNVTFRCDPISEHNRLYWYRQTLGQGPEFLTYFQNEAQLEKSRLLSDRFSAERPKGSFSTLEIQRTEQGDSAMYLCASSLNVDTGNQPQHFGDGTRLSIL.

This clonotype appeared once. Compared with germline, one end of the junction differs, possibly owing to a read error. This rearrangement joins TRBV7-7 to TRBJ2-3; TRBD2 matches at 9 bases. Germline lookup yields CDR1 SSHAT and CDR2 FNYEAQ (reference sequence). This CDR3 has 18 amino acids. DNA for the CDR3: TGTGCTAGCAGCCTCGGCGGGGGGGCTCGGCTGGGAACAGATACGCAGTATTTT. Its translation: CASSLGGGARLGTDTQYF.

This clonotype was seen repeatedly, ten times or more. This rearrangement joins TRBV2 to TRBJ2-7; the D gene is possibly TRBD1 (6 bases). The CDR3 extends over 14 amino acids. Germline V gives CDR1 SNHLY, CDR2 FYNNEI. Trimming cost V 10 bases and J 2 bases, with 18 bases left between them. The DNA for the CDR3 is TGTGCCACAAGGACGGACAGTATTACCTACGAGCAGTACTTC. Translating it yields CATRTDSITYEQYF.

This clonotype was detected only a few times. The gene calls are TRBV7-3 and TRBJ2-1; D may be TRBD1 (7 bases). This CDR3 region has 15 residues. Germline CDR1 is SGHTA and CDR2 is FQGTGA. Trimming removed 5 bases from V and 4 bases from J, with 15 bases in between. Written as DNA, the CDR3 is TGTGCCAGCAGCCCGCAGGGGGGACCTTACAATGAGCAGTTCTTC. Translated: CASSPQGGPYNEQFF.

This clonotype occurred many times. This sequence joins TRBV18 and TRBJ2-7; D gene uncertain. Trimming pared 6 bases from V and 4 bases from J, leaving 19 bases between. The CDR3 runs to 15 residues. Per germline, CDR1 KGHSH and CDR2 LQKENI. CDR3 amino acids: CASSRKHGLEYEQYF. The CDR3 DNA follows: TGTGCCAGCTCCCGAAAACACGGATTGGAGTACGAGCAGTACTTC.

This clonotype was detected many times. The chain combines TRBV4-3 with TRBJ2-7; tentative D call: TRBD1 (5 bases). Trimming took 4 bases from V and 0 from J, leaving 10 bases between them. This CDR3 is built from 14 residues. CDR1 is LGHNA and CDR2 is YSLEER in the germline V gene. CDR3 bases: TGCGCCAGCAGCCCGGACATAAACTCCTACGAGCAGTACTTC. Translated, it gives CASSPDINSYEQYF.

The chain couples TRBV20-1 to TRBJ2-3, with 10 bases that match TRBD1. V shed 6 bases, J shed 2 bases, and the junction held 5 bases outside the gene matches. This CDR3 has 14 amino acids. Germline V gives CDR1 DFQATT, CDR2 SNEGSKA (reference sequence). CDR3 nucleotides: TGCAGTGCCCTTGACAGGGGGCACACAGATACGCAGTATTTT. The encoded protein is CSALDRGHTDTQYF.